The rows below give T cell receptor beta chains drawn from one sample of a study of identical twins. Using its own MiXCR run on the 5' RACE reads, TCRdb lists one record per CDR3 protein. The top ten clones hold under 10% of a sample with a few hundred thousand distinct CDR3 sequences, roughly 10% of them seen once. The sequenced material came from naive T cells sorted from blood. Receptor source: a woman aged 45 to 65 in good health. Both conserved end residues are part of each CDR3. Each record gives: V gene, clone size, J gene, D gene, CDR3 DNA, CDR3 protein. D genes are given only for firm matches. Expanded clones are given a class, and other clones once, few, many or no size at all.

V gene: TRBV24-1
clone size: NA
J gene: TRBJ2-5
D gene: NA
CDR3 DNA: TGTGCCACCAGTGATTTGCCCAAGGAAGGGCTCGGAGAGACCCAGTACTTC
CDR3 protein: CATSDLPKEGLGETQYF

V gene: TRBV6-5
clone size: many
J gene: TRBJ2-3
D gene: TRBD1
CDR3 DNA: TGTGCCAGCAGCCAGGACAGGGTTGGCACAGATACGCAGTATTTT
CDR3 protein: CASSQDRVGTDTQYF

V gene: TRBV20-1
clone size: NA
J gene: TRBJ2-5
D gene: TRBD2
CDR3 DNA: TGCAGTGCTACGCGGGAGGCCAGGGAGACCCAGTACTTC
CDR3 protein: CSATREARETQYF

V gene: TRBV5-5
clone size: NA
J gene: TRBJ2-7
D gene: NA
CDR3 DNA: TGTGCCAGCAGTCCAGCGACGGCGCCAAGGCAGTACTTC
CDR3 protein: CASSPATAPRQYF

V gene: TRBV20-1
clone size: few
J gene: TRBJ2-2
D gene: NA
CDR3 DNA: TGCAGTGCTAGTATCTCCGGGGAGCTGTTTTTT
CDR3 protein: CSASISGELFF

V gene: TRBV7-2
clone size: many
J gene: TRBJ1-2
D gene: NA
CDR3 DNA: TGTGCCAGCAGCCCAGGACAGAAAGTGGGTGGCTACACCTTC
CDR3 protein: CASSPGQKVGGYTF

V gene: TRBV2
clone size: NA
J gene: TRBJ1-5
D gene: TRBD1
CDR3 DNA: TGTGCCAGCAGTGGCCTCGGACAGGGGATTCAGCCCCAGCATTTT
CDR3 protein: CASSGLGQGIQPQHF

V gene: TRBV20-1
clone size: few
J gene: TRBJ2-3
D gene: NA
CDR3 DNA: TGCAGTGCTCGGCTGGGGTCAGATACGCAGTATTTT
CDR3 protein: CSARLGSDTQYF

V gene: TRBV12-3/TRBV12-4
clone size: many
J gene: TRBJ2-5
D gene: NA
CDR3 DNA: TGTGCCAGCAGTTTTTTAGGAGGGCCGCAAGAGACCCAGTACTTC
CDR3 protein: CASSFLGGPQETQYF

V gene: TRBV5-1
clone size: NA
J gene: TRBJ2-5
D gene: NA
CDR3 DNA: TGCGCCAGCAGAAGGGACGGGGGAGCCCAGTACTTC
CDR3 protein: CASRRDGGAQYF

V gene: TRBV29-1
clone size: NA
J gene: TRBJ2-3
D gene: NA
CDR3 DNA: TGCAGCCGTTCCCCTAGGGTTCCAGATACGCAGTATTTT
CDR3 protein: CSRSPRVPDTQYF

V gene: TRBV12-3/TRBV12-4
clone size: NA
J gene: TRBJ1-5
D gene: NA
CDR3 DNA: TGTGCCAGCAGTTTAGTGGCAGGAATCAATCAGCCCCAGCATTTT
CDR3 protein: CASSLVAGINQPQHF

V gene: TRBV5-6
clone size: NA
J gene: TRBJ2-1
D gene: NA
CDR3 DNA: TGTGCCAGCAGCTTGGGGAGGGAGGCCGGTGAGCAGTTCTTC
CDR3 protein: CASSLGREAGEQFF

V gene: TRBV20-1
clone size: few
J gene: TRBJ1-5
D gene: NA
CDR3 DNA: TGCAGTGCTCAGGGGACAACTCAGCCCCAGCATTTT
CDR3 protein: CSAQGTTQPQHF

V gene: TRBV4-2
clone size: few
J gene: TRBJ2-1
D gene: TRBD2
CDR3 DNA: TGTGCCAGCAGCCAAGAGGAACTAGCGGCAAGGGGGGGTTACAATGAGCAGTTCTTC
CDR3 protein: CASSQEELAARGGYNEQFF

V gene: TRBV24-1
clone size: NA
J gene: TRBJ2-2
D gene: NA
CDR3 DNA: TGTGCCACGAGGGGCGGGACCGGGGAGCTGTTTTTT
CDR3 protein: CATRGGTGELFF

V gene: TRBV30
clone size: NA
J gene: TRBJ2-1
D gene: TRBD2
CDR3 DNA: TGTGCCTGGAGAACTAGCGGGAGCGGAGTGGGGGGCCTGGGGTCCAATGAGCAGTTCTTC
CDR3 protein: CAWRTSGSGVGGLGSNEQFF

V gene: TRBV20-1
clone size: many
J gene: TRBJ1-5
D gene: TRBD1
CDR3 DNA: TGCAGTGCTAGGACAGGGGGGGATGTCCAGCCCCAGCATTTT
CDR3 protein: CSARTGGDVQPQHF

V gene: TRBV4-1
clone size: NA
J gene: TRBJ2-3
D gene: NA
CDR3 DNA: TGCGCCAGCAGCCAAGTGTGGGTAGCGGCAGATACGCAGTATTTT
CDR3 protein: CASSQVWVAADTQYF

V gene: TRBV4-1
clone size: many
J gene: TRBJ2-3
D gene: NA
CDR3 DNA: TGCGCCAGCAGCCAAGAAGCTAGGCAGTATTTT
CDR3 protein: CASSQEARQYF

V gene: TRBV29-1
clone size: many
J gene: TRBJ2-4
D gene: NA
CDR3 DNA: TGCAGCGTTGTGGCATTAGCCAAAAACATTCAGTACTTC
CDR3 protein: CSVVALAKNIQYF

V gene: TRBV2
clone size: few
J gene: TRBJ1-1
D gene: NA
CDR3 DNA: TGTGCCAGCAGTGAAGGCAGGCTTACTGAAGCTTTCTTT
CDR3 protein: CASSEGRLTEAFF

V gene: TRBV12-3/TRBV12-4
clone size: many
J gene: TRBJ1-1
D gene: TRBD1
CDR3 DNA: TGTGCCAGCAGTCAAGACAGGGTGACTGAAGCTTTCTTT
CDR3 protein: CASSQDRVTEAFF

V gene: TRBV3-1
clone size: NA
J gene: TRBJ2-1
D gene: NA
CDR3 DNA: TGTGCCAGCAGCCAAGATCCTAAGGGGGTTGGGCAGTTCTTC
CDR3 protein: CASSQDPKGVGQFF

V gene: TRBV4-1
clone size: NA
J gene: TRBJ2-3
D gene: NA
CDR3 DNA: TGCGCCAGCAGCCAAGACCTTCCCGATACGCAGTATTTT
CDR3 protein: CASSQDLPDTQYF

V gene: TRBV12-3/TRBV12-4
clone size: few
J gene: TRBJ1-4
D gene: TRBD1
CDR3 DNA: TGTGCCAGCAGCCGGGACAGGGGGGGAAAACTGTTTTTT
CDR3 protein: CASSRDRGGKLFF

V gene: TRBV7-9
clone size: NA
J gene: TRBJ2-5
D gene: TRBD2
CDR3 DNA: TGTGCCAGCAGCTCCCGGGGTAGCGGGAGCGCGGAGACCCAGTACTTC
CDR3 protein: CASSSRGSGSAETQYF

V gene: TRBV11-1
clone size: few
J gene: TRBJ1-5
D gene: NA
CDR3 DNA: TGTGCCAGCAGCTTACGGCATCTCGAACGGGAACAGCCCCAGCATTTT
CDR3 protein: CASSLRHLEREQPQHF

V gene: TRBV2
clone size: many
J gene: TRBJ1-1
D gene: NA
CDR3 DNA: TGTGCCAGCAGTGATCACCAGGGACACATGAACACTGAAGCTTTCTTT
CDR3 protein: CASSDHQGHMNTEAFF

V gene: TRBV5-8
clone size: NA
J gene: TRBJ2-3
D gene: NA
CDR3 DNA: TGTGCCAGCAGCCGGACAACACATACGCAGTATTTT
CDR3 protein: CASSRTTHTQYF

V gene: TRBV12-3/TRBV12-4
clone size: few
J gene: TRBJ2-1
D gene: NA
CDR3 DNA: TGTGCCAGCAGTTTAGTCGCTAAGGTTTCCGATGAGCAGTTCTTC
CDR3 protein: CASSLVAKVSDEQFF